A single sample gave rise to the 19 T cell receptor beta chains below, sequenced in a study of spatial heterogeneity in lung cancer. Study results and limitations: One measure, the expanded intratumoral alpha and beta TCR count, tracked tumor mutation counts.

The time point here: sample taken at primary tumor resection. In TCRdb, the 5' RACE reads were re-called with MiXCR into one record per CDR3 protein. This table holds 8,000 to 9,500 distinct CDR3 sequences, roughly 5% found once. No cognate antigen is known for these TCRs. The source was lung tumor tissue, collected at surgery. These receptor sequences come from a female donor with early-stage non-small cell lung cancer.

There are many counts of this clonotype. The chain links TRBV18 to TRBJ2-5; 10 bases are a match to TRBD1. The length of the CDR3 is 14 residues. V dropped 6 bases and J dropped 1; count of bases not matched to a gene: 2. Germline-derived CDR1 and CDR2 are KGHSH and LQKENI. CDR3 bases: TGTGCCAGCTCCCGGACAGGGGGCCAAGAGACCCAGTACTTC. Translated: CASSRTGGQETQYF.

By share, this clonotype ranks as medium-sized. The rearrangement joins TRBV29-1 to TRBJ2-7, with D unclear. This CDR3 has 13 amino acids. Germline CDR1 is SQVTM and CDR2 is ANQGSEA. Trimming cost V 3 bases and J 0 bases, with 9 bases left between them. The CDR3 loop reads CSVDLASSYEQYF. DNA for the CDR3: TGCAGCGTTGACCTCGCGAGCTCCTACGAGCAGTACTTC.

In this sample, this clonotype turned up many times. The chain uses TRBV6-5 and TRBJ1-4; the D is unclear. Trimming removed 8 bases from V and 0 bases from J, with 19 bases in between. The V gene's germline CDR1 is MNHEY and CDR2 SVGAGI. CDR3 length: 17 residues. Written as DNA, the CDR3 is TGTGCCAGCGGAGGCCGCCGATTCGTTGCAACTAATGAAAAACTGTTTTTT. It translates to CASGGRRFVATNEKLFF.

By sample share, this clonotype is medium-sized. This rearrangement joins TRBV12-3 or TRBV12-4 to TRBJ2-1; the match to TRBD1 covers 8 bases. V dropped 3 bases and J dropped 6; count of bases not matched to a gene: 7. The CDR3 length is 15 residues. The DNA for the CDR3 is TGTGCCAGCAGTTTCCGGACAGGGCGAATCAATGAGCAGTTCTTC. Encoded protein: CASSFRTGRINEQFF.

Judged by abundance, this clonotype is medium-sized. The CDR3 sequence: CASSPRQGATNEKLFF. Here the CDR3 DNA reads TGTGCCAGCAGTCCAAGACAGGGGGCAACTAATGAAAAACTGTTTTTT. The V call is TRBV28, the J call TRBJ1-4; 9 bases match TRBD1. Germline CDR1 reads MDHEN; CDR2 reads SYDVKM. V gave up 5 bases and J gave up 0 bases; unmatched junction bases: 4. The CDR3 runs 16 residues.

In its sample, this clonotype is medium-sized. V gene TRBV6-5 combines with J gene TRBJ2-5; D is perhaps TRBD1 (5 bases). Germline V gene lookup returns CDR1 MNHEY and CDR2 SVGAGI. This CDR3 is 16 amino acids long. The V end was cut by 6 bases, the J end by 5 bases, with 22 bases between. The DNA for the CDR3 is TGTGCCAGCAGCCGACTCGACAGCTCATTAGGGGAGACCCAGTACTTC. This sequence encodes CASSRLDSSLGETQYF.

This clonotype turned up a few times. The J gene is TRBJ1-1, the V gene TRBV30, with D hard to call. V lost 1 base and J lost 10, with 10 bases in between. The V gene's germline CDR1 is GTSNPN and CDR2 SVGIG (reference sequence). The CDR3 consists of 11 residues. This chain's CDR3 is CAWSGWVRAFF. The CDR3, as DNA: TGTGCCTGGAGTGGCTGGGTTCGAGCTTTCTTT.

The sample holds many counts of this clonotype. This chain uses TRBV7-2 with TRBJ2-3; D remains unclear. The CDR3 has 15 residues. V shed 1 base and J shed 1 base, with 9 bases lying between them. CDR1 is SGHTA, CDR2 FQGNSA, per germline. As DNA, the CDR3 is TGTGCCAGCAGCTTAGAGAATTGGGGCACAGATACGCAGTATTTT. It translates to CASSLENWGTDTQYF. Together with reference TRBV7-2 and TRBJ2-3, the CDR3 gives the full variable domain: GAGVSQSPSNKVTEKGKDVELRCDPISGHTALYWYRQSLGQGLEFLIYFQGNSAPDKSGLPSDRFSAERTGGSVSTLTIQRTQQEDSAVYLCASSLENWGTDTQYFGPGTRLTVL.

In its sample, this clonotype is medium-sized. The chain combines TRBV13 with TRBJ2-2; 12 bases fit TRBD2. The ends lost 8 bases at V and 6 bases at J; junction bases unmatched: 4. This CDR3 is built from 14 residues. Germline CDR1 and CDR2: PRHDT and FYEKMQ (reference sequence). The CDR3 loop reads CASASGRDAGELFF. CDR3 nucleotide sequence: TGTGCCAGCGCTAGCGGGAGGGATGCCGGGGAGCTGTTTTTT.

This clonotype was seen repeatedly, ten times or more. The V gene is TRBV24-1, the J gene TRBJ2-5, with TRBD2 matching over 9 bases. CDR3 size: 15 residues. Trimming removed 6 bases from V and 7 bases from J; junction bases left unmatched: 11. Per the germline V gene, CDR1 is KGHDR and CDR2 is SFDVKD. DNA of the CDR3: TGTGCCACCAGTTCGGGGGAGCGGGAGGACGTGACCCAGTACTTC. Protein sequence: CATSSGEREDVTQYF.

The chain carries TRBV9 and TRBJ2-7, with 7 bases aligning to TRBD2. Trimming removed 4 bases from V and 5 bases from J; junction bases left unmatched: 12. The CDR3 sequence is 15 residues long. The V gene's germline CDR1 is SGDLS and CDR2 YYNGEE. CDR3 DNA sequence: TGTGCCAGCAGCCTCGGACGAGGCAGCGGGAACGAGCAGTACTTC. The encoded protein is CASSLGRGSGNEQYF.

This clonotype occurred many times. CDR3 amino acids: CASSLASGDYNEQFF. For the CDR3, the DNA is TGCGCCAGCAGCTTGGCTAGCGGAGACTACAATGAGCAGTTCTTC. The chain employs TRBV5-1 and TRBJ2-1; 7 bases align to TRBD2. After removal of 0 bases from V and 3 bases from J, the junction contained 3 bases not matched to a gene. This CDR3 has 15 amino acids. Germline values: CDR1 SGHRS, CDR2 YFSETQ.

The sample holds many counts of this clonotype. The rearrangement joins TRBV7-8 to TRBJ1-5; TRBD1 might be the D (6 bases). Between the trimmed V and J ends, which lost 9 bases and 2 bases, there was a span of 17 bases. Germline V lookup: CDR1 SGHVS, CDR2 FQNEAQ. The CDR3 loop spans 15 amino acids. The CDR3 DNA sequence: TGTGCCAGTGGCTCAGGGGTTATTGGCAATCAGCCCCAGCATTTT. Amino acid sequence: CASGSGVIGNQPQHF.

By share, this clonotype ranks as medium-sized. This chain connects TRBV7-8 to TRBJ2-1; 10 bases match TRBD2. J lost 1 base, V lost 5 bases, and 5 bases had no gene match. The germline gives CDR1 SGHVS, CDR2 FQNEAQ. This CDR3 region has 16 residues. CDR3 loop: CASSLMGLASYNEQFF. The CDR3 nucleotides read TGTGCCAGCAGCCTTATGGGACTAGCGTCCTACAATGAGCAGTTCTTC.

Many counts were recorded for this clonotype. The CDR3 is CASSLNRGNTEAFF. For the CDR3, the DNA is TGTGCCAGCAGTTTGAACAGGGGGAACACTGAAGCTTTCTTT. The chain recombines TRBV27 with TRBJ1-1; 7 bases map to TRBD1. The V segment lost 3 bases and the J segment 1 base; nucleotides outside the gene matches: 2. Germline lookup yields CDR1 MNHEY and CDR2 SMNVEV (reference sequence). The CDR3 totals 14 residues.

This clonotype was recorded many times. The chain recombines TRBV9 with TRBJ1-6, with 7 bases identical to TRBD1. In germline, CDR1 is SGDLS, CDR2 YYNGEE. This CDR3 comprises 13 residues. V lost 4 bases to trimming and J lost 10 bases; unmatched junction nucleotides: 5. In DNA, the CDR3 is TGTGCCAGCAGCCCAGGGGGGGGATCACCCCTCCACTTT. The encoded protein is CASSPGGGSPLHF. The full variable domain, in which reference TRBV9 and TRBJ1-6 provide the parts outside the CDR3, is DSGVTQTPKHLITATGQRVTLRCSPRSGDLSVYWYQQSLDQGLQFLIQYYNGEERAKGNILERFSAQQFPDLHSELNLSSLELGDSALYFCASSPGGGSPLHFGNGTRLTVT.

This clonotype counts as medium-sized (0.01 to 0.1%). The chain recombines TRBV6-5 with TRBJ2-1, with D unclear. Trimming pared 6 bases from V and 7 bases from J, leaving 13 bases between. Per the germline V gene, CDR1 is MNHEY and CDR2 is SVGAGI. The CDR3 totals 13 residues. CDR3 loop: CASSPRIGNEQFF. The CDR3, as DNA: TGTGCCAGCAGCCCCAGGATTGGGAATGAGCAGTTCTTC.

The chain employs TRBV19 and TRBJ1-3; D is possibly TRBD1 (6 bases). The CDR3 has 15 residues. In germline, CDR1 is LNHDA, CDR2 SQIVND (reference sequence). V was clipped by 4 bases and J by 1 base, with 11 bases between them. The CDR3 protein is CASSTPTGSGNTIYF. For the CDR3, the DNA is TGTGCCAGTAGTACACCGACAGGTTCTGGAAACACCATATATTTT.

In its sample, this clonotype was seen many times. This rearrangement joins TRBV5-1 to TRBJ1-2; D may be TRBD1 (6 bases). The germline V gene has CDR1 SGHRS and CDR2 YFSETQ. The CDR3 runs 15 residues. V was clipped by 0 bases and J by 14 bases, with 23 bases between them. The CDR3 DNA sequence: TGCGCCAGCAGCTTGGCAATTTCAGGCAGGGGAGAGATTACCTTC. Protein product: CASSLAISGRGEITF.